Sequencing of this T cell receptor (beta chain) was carried out in a study of T cells in Graves' hyperthyroidism and ophthalmopathy. Whole-study findings and limits: From stable hyperthyroidism, ophthalmopathy was separated by a 13 V-J model.

There are many counts of this clonotype. No antigen is known for it. The source material, RNA transcripts, was used to amplify TCR beta CDR3 regions. RT-PCR in the first round (using the HTBI primer set) targeted the TCR CDR3. TCRdb processed the multiplex PCR reads anew with MiXCR; each CDR3 protein has one entry. Among 450,000 to 700,000 distinct CDR3 sequences listed, roughly 50% were seen once. The CDR3 sequence is 16 residues long. The V gene lost 3 bases and the J gene lost 0 bases, with 12 bases spanning the gap. The germline V gene has CDR1 DFQATT and CDR2 SNEGSKA (reference sequence). The clonotype originates from a young woman with Graves' hyperthyroidism. The chain carries TRBV20-1 and TRBJ1-6; perhaps TRBD1 as D (6 bases). Sequencing input: peripheral blood or thyroid tissue (not recorded which). CDR3 in DNA: TGCAGTGCTAGGGGGGGCGGAAGCTCCTATAATTCACCCCTCCACTTT. It specifies CSARGGGSSYNSPLHF.